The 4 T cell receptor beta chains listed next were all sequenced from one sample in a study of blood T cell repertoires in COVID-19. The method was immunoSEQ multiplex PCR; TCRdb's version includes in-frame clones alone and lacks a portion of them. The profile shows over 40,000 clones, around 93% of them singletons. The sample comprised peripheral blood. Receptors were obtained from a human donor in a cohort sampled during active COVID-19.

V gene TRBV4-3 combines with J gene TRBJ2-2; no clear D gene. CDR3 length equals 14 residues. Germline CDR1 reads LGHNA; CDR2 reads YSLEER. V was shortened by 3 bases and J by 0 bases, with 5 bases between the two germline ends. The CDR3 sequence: CASSHTANTGELFF. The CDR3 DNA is TGCGCCAGCAGCCACACGGCGAACACCGGGGAGCTGTTTTTT.

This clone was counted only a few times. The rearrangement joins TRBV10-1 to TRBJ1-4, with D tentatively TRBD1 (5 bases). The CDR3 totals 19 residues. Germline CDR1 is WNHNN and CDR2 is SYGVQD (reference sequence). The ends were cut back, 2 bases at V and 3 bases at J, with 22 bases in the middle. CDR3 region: CASSEPPLEGWCANEKLFF. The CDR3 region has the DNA TGCGCCAGCAGTGAGCCCCCCTTGGAGGGGTGGTGTGCTAATGAAAAACTGTTTTTT.

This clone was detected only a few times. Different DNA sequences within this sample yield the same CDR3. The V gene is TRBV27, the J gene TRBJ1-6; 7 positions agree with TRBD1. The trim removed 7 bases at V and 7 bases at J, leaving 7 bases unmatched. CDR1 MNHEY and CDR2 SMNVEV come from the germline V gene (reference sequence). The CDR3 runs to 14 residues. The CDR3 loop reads CASNRQGPNSPLHF. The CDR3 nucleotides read TGTGCCAGCAACAGACAGGGCCCAAATTCACCCCTCCACTTT.

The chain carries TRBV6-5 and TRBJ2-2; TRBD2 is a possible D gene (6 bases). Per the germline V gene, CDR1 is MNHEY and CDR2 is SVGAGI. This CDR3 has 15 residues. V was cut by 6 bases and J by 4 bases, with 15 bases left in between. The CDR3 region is CASRRFLASTGELFF. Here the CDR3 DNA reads TGTGCCAGCAGACGATTCCTAGCGTCCACCGGGGAGCTGTTTTTT.